The T cell receptor (beta chain) under discussion was sequenced for a study of blood T cell repertoires in COVID-19. Whole-study context: From the United States, Italy and Spain came samples of acute and convalescent COVID-19. From T cells, B-cell-depleted T cells, or PBMCs came the material, which was cDNA or gDNA.

The authors' processing: For nucleated cells, counts were estimated from reference gene primer amplification. TCRdb keeps only in-frame clones here, not all; method: immunoSEQ multiplex PCR. The V and J calls and clone size come from that table; D and trimming were worked out from the DNA. Among about 80,000 clones listed, about four fifths were seen once. Trimming removed 0 bases from V and 6 bases from J; junction bases left unmatched: 8. The V gene's germline CDR1 is SGDLS and CDR2 YYNGEE. The CDR3 contains 16 residues. The chain couples TRBV9 to TRBJ1-5, with 8 bases matching TRBD1. The sequence was obtained from an elderly man with acute or convalescent COVID-19. The sample was peripheral blood. The CDR3 spells CASSVGSGGAGQPQHF. DNA for the CDR3: TGTGCCAGCAGCGTAGGATCAGGGGGCGCGGGTCAGCCCCAGCATTTT.